The 14 T cell receptor beta chains below all came from one sample that was sequenced in a study of Ad26.COV2.S vaccination and SARS-CoV-2 variants. Assay: immunoSEQ multiplex PCR; the TCRdb copy retains only in-frame clones and omits some. The data show 510,000 or so clones, with around 88% seen just once and roughly 13% held by the top ten. The treatment: some 20 received Ad26.COV2.S at low or high dose, single or two shots; about 5 received placebo; per-sample allocation not given. The samples date from day 63 after the first vaccine or placebo injection. The input for sequencing was peripheral blood, taken in a trial of Ad26.COV2.S vaccine versus placebo. The receptors were gathered from a person aged 18-65 years who received the Ad26.COV2.S COVID-19 vaccine or a placebo.

This clone has more than one count but fewer than ten. Other DNA sequences from this sample encode an identical CDR3 as well. The CDR3 region is CASSLGTTNEKLFF. The CDR3 coding sequence is TGCGCCAGCAGCTTAGGAACAACTAATGAAAAACTGTTTTTT. The J gene is TRBJ1-4, the V gene TRBV5-1; D gene uncertain. Trimming left V 2 bases short and J 0 bases short, with 5 bases between. Germline V lookup: CDR1 SGHRS, CDR2 YFSETQ. This CDR3 is built from 14 residues.

Of note for this clone: Additional DNA sequences in this sample encode the identical CDR3. The CDR3 here is CASSTTGIYGYTF. CDR3 coding DNA: TGTGCCAGCAGTACTACAGGGATCTATGGCTACACCTTC. This sequence joins TRBV12-3 or TRBV12-4 and TRBJ1-2; D might be TRBD1 (6 bases). V gave up 5 bases and J gave up 4 bases, with 11 bases separating them. CDR3 length: 13 amino acids.

This rearrangement joins TRBV15 to TRBJ2-4; no definite D call. Germline V gene lookup returns CDR1 LNHNV and CDR2 YYDKDF (reference sequence). There are 13 residues in the CDR3. V gave up 3 bases and J gave up 7 bases, with 10 bases separating them. The CDR3 DNA reads as TGTGCCACCAGCAGCGAATCGCGGAACATTCAGTACTTC. Translation gives CATSSESRNIQYF.

The V call is TRBV5-8, the J call TRBJ2-2; TRBD1 matches at 9 bases. The CDR3 totals 13 residues. The V gene's germline CDR1 is SGHTS and CDR2 YDEGEE. V trimming: 9 bases; J trimming: 8 bases; junction bases outside the gene matches: 8. The CDR3 nucleotides read TGTGCCACCGACAGGGGGTGGACTGGGGAGCTGTTTTTT. It yields the protein CATDRGWTGELFF.

J is TRBJ2-3 and V is TRBV9; 12 bases map to TRBD2. Losses at the gene ends were 4 bases for V and 5 bases for J; bases not matched to a gene: 17. CDR1 is SGDLS, CDR2 YYNGEE, per germline. The CDR3 runs 19 residues. DNA of the CDR3: TGTGCCAGCAGCCCGGGCGGGGCCGCTAGCGGGAGGGCCGGAGATACGCAGTATTTT. It codes for CASSPGGAASGRAGDTQYF.

V is TRBV7-8 and J is TRBJ1-5; D not certain. Trimming shortened V by 0 bases and J by 2 bases, and 11 bases separated the two germline ends. There are 16 residues in the CDR3. Looked up from germline, CDR1 is SGHVS and CDR2 is FQNEAQ. The CDR3 reads CASSLAWVNGNQPQHF. CDR3 coding DNA: TGTGCCAGCAGCTTAGCGTGGGTCAACGGCAATCAGCCCCAGCATTTT. Full variable domain (outside the CDR3, taken from reference TRBV7-8 and TRBJ1-5): GAGVSQSPRYKVAKRGQDVALRCDPISGHVSLFWYQQALGQGPEFLTYFQNEAQLDKSGLPSDRFFAERPEGSVSTLKIQRTQQEDSAVYLCASSLAWVNGNQPQHFGDGTRLSIL.

The chain employs TRBV19 and TRBJ2-2; TRBD1 might be the D (5 bases). The CDR3 runs to 17 residues. From germline, CDR1 is LNHDA and CDR2 SQIVND (reference sequence). Trimming left V 6 bases short and J 1 base short, with 18 bases between. The CDR3 DNA reads as TGTGCCAGTAGCATGCCCCTCCCGCAGGGGAACACCGGGGAGCTGTTTTTT. Translation gives CASSMPLPQGNTGELFF.

The chain couples TRBV11-3 to TRBJ2-7, with 11 bases identical to TRBD2. There are 14 residues in the CDR3. The junction had 7 bases not matched to a gene; V was cut back by 5 bases and J by 7 bases. Germline values: CDR1 SGHNT, CDR2 YENEEA. The CDR3 region is CASSPSLAGGEQYF. The CDR3 nucleotides are TGTGCCAGCAGCCCCTCGCTAGCGGGAGGTGAGCAGTACTTC.

The V and J genes are TRBV7-2 and TRBJ2-2; the match to TRBD2 covers 9 bases. The V gene end was trimmed by 4 bases and the J gene end by 0 bases; junction bases not matched to a gene: 6. The length of the CDR3 is 17 residues. The germline V gene has CDR1 SGHTA and CDR2 FQGNSA. The CDR3 sequence: CASSSRLADANTGELFF. DNA for the CDR3: TGTGCCAGCAGCTCCAGACTAGCGGACGCGAACACCGGGGAGCTGTTTTTT.

CDR3 DNA sequence: TGTGCCAGCAGCCCGACCGAACTGGGCACCTACGAGCAGTACTTC. It specifies CASSPTELGTYEQYF. The chain has TRBV11-3 and TRBJ2-7; D remains ambiguous. V was pared by 5 bases and J by 2 bases, with 16 bases between. Germline CDR1 reads SGHNT; CDR2 reads YENEEA. This CDR3 has 15 amino acids.

The chain is built from TRBV29-1 and TRBJ1-1, with D unresolved. CDR1 is SQVTM, CDR2 ANQGSEA, per germline. V lost 4 bases, J lost 5 bases, and 14 bases lay in between. The CDR3 loop spans 13 amino acids. As DNA, the CDR3 is TGCAGCGTTGTACGGGTGGGGTGGACTGAAGCTTTCTTT. This sequence encodes CSVVRVGWTEAFF.

The chain links TRBV3-1 (or the pseudogene TRBV3-2) to TRBJ1-5; 9 bases line up with TRBD1. CDR1 and CDR2 (germline): LGHDT, YNNKEL (reference sequence). The CDR3 loop spans 15 amino acids. V shed 7 bases, J shed 6 bases, and the junction held 10 bases outside the gene matches. The CDR3 DNA is TGTGCCAGCAAGTCCTCGGGACAGGGAAGTCAGCCCCAGCATTTT. Protein product: CASKSSGQGSQPQHF.

V is TRBV9 and J is TRBJ2-4, with D possibly being TRBD1 (5 bases). V was cut by 0 bases and J by 7 bases, with 14 bases left in between. The CDR3 is 15 amino acids. Germline V gives CDR1 SGDLS, CDR2 YYNGEE. The DNA for the CDR3 is TGTGCCAGCAGCGTAGCAGGGTCGGGCCCGAACATTCAGTACTTC. Its translation: CASSVAGSGPNIQYF.

The DNA of the CDR3 is TGTGCCAGCAGTTTCCGTGCGACGAACACTGAAGCTTTCTTT. Amino acid sequence: CASSFRATNTEAFF. The J gene is TRBJ1-1, the V gene TRBV6-2 or TRBV6-3; no clear D. This CDR3 spans 14 amino acids. Germline V gives CDR1 MNHEY, CDR2 SVGEGT. V shed 4 bases and J shed 1 base, with 10 bases lying between them.